The rows below give T cell receptor beta chains drawn from one sample of a study of blood T cell repertoires in COVID-19. Sequencing was performed with immunoSEQ multiplex PCR; in TCRdb, only in-frame clones are kept and a portion is missing. Among roughly 400,000 clones listed, 80% to 90% were seen once. The sequencing sample was made of peripheral blood. The receptors come from a woman aged 55 to 70 with COVID-19, enrolled during active disease. The CDR3 runs from the conserved cysteine through the conserved F or W. Each record gives: J gene, clone size, V gene, D gene, CDR3 protein, CDR3 DNA. The D gene is left open where the match is weak. Some rows have no size entry. The others give once, few or many, or a class for an expanded clone.

j_gene: TRBJ1-1; abundance: .; v_gene: TRBV3-1/TRBV3-2; d_gene: .; CDR3aa: CASSANWGPEAFF; CDR3nt: TGTGCCAGCAGCGCCAACTGGGGGCCTGAAGCTTTCTTT
j_gene: TRBJ1-3; abundance: .; v_gene: TRBV2; d_gene: TRBD1; CDR3aa: CASRGQGPSGNTIYF; CDR3nt: TGTGCCAGCAGAGGACAGGGCCCCTCTGGAAACACCATATATTTT
j_gene: TRBJ2-5; abundance: .; v_gene: TRBV30; d_gene: TRBD2; CDR3aa: CAWSPGRGAGETQYF; CDR3nt: TGTGCCTGGAGTCCCGGGCGGGGGGCCGGGGAGACCCAGTACTTC
j_gene: TRBJ1-1; abundance: .; v_gene: TRBV3-1/TRBV3-2; d_gene: .; CDR3aa: CASSQRRVSNTEAFF; CDR3nt: TGTGCCAGCAGCCAAAGGAGGGTTTCGAACACTGAAGCTTTCTTT
j_gene: TRBJ1-4; abundance: .; v_gene: TRBV5-1; d_gene: .; CDR3aa: CASSLVFGGTNEKLFF; CDR3nt: TGCGCCAGCAGCTTGGTTTTCGGAGGGACTAATGAAAAACTGTTTTTT
j_gene: TRBJ1-4; abundance: .; v_gene: TRBV27; d_gene: .; CDR3aa: CASSVPAGRLFF; CDR3nt: TGTGCCAGCAGTGTCCCAGCAGGTAGACTGTTTTTT
j_gene: TRBJ1-1; abundance: once; v_gene: TRBV2; d_gene: .; CDR3aa: CASSPGPLTEAFF; CDR3nt: TGTGCCAGCAGTCCCGGTCCCCTTACTGAAGCTTTCTTT
j_gene: TRBJ2-2; abundance: .; v_gene: TRBV5-1; d_gene: TRBD1; CDR3aa: CASSRDREGTGELFF; CDR3nt: TGCGCCAGCAGTAGGGACAGGGAAGGAACCGGGGAGCTGTTTTTT
j_gene: TRBJ1-5; abundance: .; v_gene: TRBV7-9; d_gene: .; CDR3aa: CASSGGAGNQPQHF; CDR3nt: TGTGCCAGCAGTGGCGGGGCCGGGAATCAGCCCCAGCATTTT
j_gene: TRBJ1-6; abundance: once; v_gene: TRBV11-2; d_gene: TRBD1; CDR3aa: CASSSTGRSPLHF; CDR3nt: TGTGCCAGCAGCTCGACAGGGCGTTCACCCCTCCACTTT
j_gene: TRBJ1-6; abundance: .; v_gene: TRBV5-1; d_gene: TRBD1; CDR3aa: CASSLMGQGHSPLHF; CDR3nt: TGCGCCAGCAGCTTGATGGGACAGGGACATTCACCCCTCCACTTT
j_gene: TRBJ2-2; abundance: .; v_gene: TRBV5-1; d_gene: .; CDR3aa: CASSLVVGELFF; CDR3nt: TGCGCCAGCAGCTTGGTAGTCGGGGAGCTGTTTTTT
j_gene: TRBJ2-7; abundance: .; v_gene: TRBV28; d_gene: .; CDR3aa: CASSRSPTYEQYF; CDR3nt: TGTGCCAGCAGTCGGAGTCCCACCTACGAGCAGTACTTC
j_gene: TRBJ1-4; abundance: .; v_gene: TRBV4-2; d_gene: .; CDR3aa: CASSQGNGAEKLFF; CDR3nt: TGTGCCAGCAGCCAAGGCAACGGTGCCGAAAAACTGTTTTTT
j_gene: TRBJ1-1; abundance: .; v_gene: TRBV18; d_gene: .; CDR3aa: CASSSTQGNTEAFF; CDR3nt: TGTGCCAGCTCCTCTACCCAGGGTAACACTGAAGCTTTCTTT
j_gene: TRBJ1-1; abundance: .; v_gene: TRBV5-6; d_gene: .; CDR3aa: CASSLLRDMDTEAFF; CDR3nt: TGTGCCAGCAGCTTGCTCCGGGACATGGACACTGAAGCTTTCTTT
j_gene: TRBJ1-1; abundance: .; v_gene: TRBV3-1/TRBV3-2; d_gene: .; CDR3aa: CASSHHWGGGTEAFF; CDR3nt: TGTGCCAGCAGCCACCACTGGGGGGGAGGCACTGAAGCTTTCTTT
j_gene: TRBJ2-5; abundance: .; v_gene: TRBV5-1; d_gene: TRBD2; CDR3aa: CASSPSGAETQYF; CDR3nt: TGCGCCAGCAGCCCTAGCGGGGCGGAGACCCAGTACTTC
j_gene: TRBJ1-1; abundance: .; v_gene: TRBV28; d_gene: .; CDR3aa: CASSLVGAEAFF; CDR3nt: TGTGCCAGCAGTTTAGTTGGGGCGGAAGCTTTCTTT
j_gene: TRBJ2-5; abundance: .; v_gene: TRBV2; d_gene: .; CDR3aa: CASSQGRTPETQYF; CDR3nt: TGTGCCAGCAGTCAGGGCCGCACCCCAGAGACCCAGTACTTC
j_gene: TRBJ1-1; abundance: .; v_gene: TRBV5-1; d_gene: TRBD1; CDR3aa: CASSWTGGLGTEAFF; CDR3nt: TGCGCCAGCAGCTGGACAGGGGGCTTGGGCACTGAAGCTTTCTTT
j_gene: TRBJ2-5; abundance: once; v_gene: TRBV10-1; d_gene: .; CDR3aa: CATEDWKETQYF; CDR3nt: TGCGCCACCGAGGACTGGAAAGAGACCCAGTACTTC
j_gene: TRBJ2-5; abundance: .; v_gene: TRBV7-9; d_gene: .; CDR3aa: CASSLAEGQGQTQYF; CDR3nt: TGTGCCAGCAGCTTAGCCGAAGGTCAGGGCCAGACCCAGTACTTC
j_gene: TRBJ1-2; abundance: few; v_gene: TRBV7-9; d_gene: .; CDR3aa: CAGLQDRLIEVHGYTF; CDR3nt: TGTGCCGGACTCCAGGACAGACTTATAGAAGTCCATGGCTACACCTTC
j_gene: TRBJ2-7; abundance: .; v_gene: TRBV9; d_gene: TRBD2; CDR3aa: CASSPREGEQYF; CDR3nt: TGTGCCAGCAGCCCCCGGGAGGGCGAGCAGTACTTC
j_gene: TRBJ2-2; abundance: .; v_gene: TRBV29-1; d_gene: .; CDR3aa: CSVGGQQGGGELFF; CDR3nt: TGCAGCGTAGGTGGACAGCAGGGGGGCGGGGAGCTGTTTTTT
j_gene: TRBJ2-7; abundance: .; v_gene: TRBV20-1; d_gene: TRBD2; CDR3aa: CSASLAGLYEQYF; CDR3nt: TGCAGTGCTAGTCTAGCGGGGCTCTACGAGCAGTACTTC
j_gene: TRBJ2-3; abundance: .; v_gene: TRBV19; d_gene: TRBD1; CDR3aa: CASTTSGQGLDTQYF; CDR3nt: TGTGCCAGTACAACCTCCGGACAGGGGTTAGATACGCAGTATTTT
j_gene: TRBJ2-5; abundance: .; v_gene: TRBV27; d_gene: TRBD1; CDR3aa: CASSLQASGGETQYF; CDR3nt: TGTGCCAGCAGTTTACAGGCGTCAGGGGGAGAGACCCAGTACTTC
j_gene: TRBJ2-3; abundance: .; v_gene: TRBV2; d_gene: TRBD2; CDR3aa: CASIAGGLGDTQYF; CDR3nt: TGTGCCAGTATAGCGGGGGGGCTTGGAGATACGCAGTATTTT
j_gene: TRBJ2-7; abundance: .; v_gene: TRBV9; d_gene: .; CDR3aa: CASSSSRGSYEQYF; CDR3nt: TGTGCCAGCAGCTCGAGCCGGGGGTCCTACGAGCAGTACTTC
j_gene: TRBJ2-7; abundance: .; v_gene: TRBV19; d_gene: TRBD2; CDR3aa: CASSISGDHPFYEQYF; CDR3nt: TGTGCCAGTAGTATAAGCGGGGACCACCCTTTTTACGAGCAGTACTTC
j_gene: TRBJ1-5; abundance: .; v_gene: TRBV11-2; d_gene: .; CDR3aa: CASSFSGGQPQHF; CDR3nt: TGTGCCAGCAGCTTCAGCGGGGGCCAGCCCCAGCATTTT
j_gene: TRBJ1-1; abundance: .; v_gene: TRBV11-1; d_gene: .; CDR3aa: CASSSRGDTEAFF; CDR3nt: TGTGCCAGCAGTTCACGGGGAGACACTGAAGCTTTCTTT
j_gene: TRBJ1-1; abundance: .; v_gene: TRBV19; d_gene: TRBD1; CDR3aa: CASSTQGGTEAFF; CDR3nt: TGTGCCAGTAGTACACAGGGGGGGACTGAAGCTTTCTTT
j_gene: TRBJ1-2; abundance: .; v_gene: TRBV6-6; d_gene: TRBD1; CDR3aa: CASSLGQGRGYTF; CDR3nt: TGTGCCAGCAGTCTAGGACAGGGCCGTGGCTACACCTTC
j_gene: TRBJ2-5; abundance: .; v_gene: TRBV7-3; d_gene: .; CDR3aa: CASSTQGKAETQYF; CDR3nt: TGTGCCAGCAGCACCCAGGGCAAAGCGGAGACCCAGTACTTC
j_gene: TRBJ2-3; abundance: .; v_gene: TRBV2; d_gene: .; CDR3aa: CASIAGSTDTQYF; CDR3nt: TGTGCCAGCATTGCAGGGAGCACAGATACGCAGTATTTT
j_gene: TRBJ2-1; abundance: .; v_gene: TRBV5-1; d_gene: .; CDR3aa: CASSLGAALTEQFF; CDR3nt: TGCGCCAGCAGCTTGGGGGCAGCCCTCACGGAGCAGTTCTTC
j_gene: TRBJ1-2; abundance: .; v_gene: TRBV9; d_gene: TRBD1; CDR3aa: CASSPWTGATNYGYTF; CDR3nt: TGTGCCAGCAGCCCGTGGACAGGGGCAACTAACTATGGCTACACCTTC
j_gene: TRBJ2-4; abundance: .; v_gene: TRBV3-1/TRBV3-2; d_gene: .; CDR3aa: CASSREGLAKNIQYF; CDR3nt: TGTGCCAGCAGCCGAGAAGGACTAGCCAAAAACATTCAGTACTTC
j_gene: TRBJ2-3; abundance: once; v_gene: TRBV10-2; d_gene: TRBD2; CDR3aa: CASGHWASGTDTQYF; CDR3nt: TGCGCCAGCGGGCATTGGGCTAGCGGAACAGATACGCAGTATTTT
j_gene: TRBJ1-6; abundance: .; v_gene: TRBV7-9; d_gene: .; CDR3aa: CASSPSGSAYSPLHF; CDR3nt: TGTGCCAGCAGCCCCAGCGGTTCCGCGTATTCACCCCTCCACTTT
j_gene: TRBJ1-2; abundance: .; v_gene: TRBV11-3; d_gene: TRBD1; CDR3aa: CASSLGRDRDHTF; CDR3nt: TGTGCCAGCAGCTTAGGCCGGGACAGGGACCACACCTTC
j_gene: TRBJ1-2; abundance: few; v_gene: TRBV5-4; d_gene: .; CDR3aa: CASSLSELRGEDGYTF; CDR3nt: TGTGCCAGCAGCTTGTCAGAATTGCGGGGAGAGGATGGCTACACCTTC
j_gene: TRBJ1-2; abundance: .; v_gene: TRBV7-2; d_gene: TRBD1; CDR3aa: CASSLGVPGQGFVLF; CDR3nt: TGTGCCAGCAGCTTAGGGGTACCGGGACAGGGATTCGTGCTCTTC
j_gene: TRBJ1-3; abundance: .; v_gene: TRBV12-2; d_gene: .; CDR3aa: CASRQRGPGNTIYF; CDR3nt: TGTGCAAGTCGCCAAAGGGGTCCTGGAAACACCATATATTTT
j_gene: TRBJ2-3; abundance: .; v_gene: TRBV5-1; d_gene: TRBD2; CDR3aa: CASSLGGGVADTQYF; CDR3nt: TGCGCCAGCAGCTTGGGCGGGGGGGTCGCAGATACGCAGTATTTT
j_gene: TRBJ1-1; abundance: .; v_gene: TRBV7-8; d_gene: .; CDR3aa: CASSPGGKAEAFF; CDR3nt: TGTGCCAGCAGCCCGGGGGGAAAGGCTGAAGCTTTCTTT
j_gene: TRBJ2-1; abundance: .; v_gene: TRBV3-1/TRBV3-2; d_gene: .; CDR3aa: CASSLYNEQFF; CDR3nt: TGTGCCAGCAGCTTATACAATGAGCAGTTCTTC
j_gene: TRBJ2-1; abundance: .; v_gene: TRBV15; d_gene: TRBD1; CDR3aa: CATSRGRQGTGIDEQFF; CDR3nt: TGTGCCACCAGCAGGGGTAGACAGGGAACCGGTATCGATGAGCAGTTCTTC
j_gene: TRBJ1-6; abundance: .; v_gene: TRBV2; d_gene: TRBD1; CDR3aa: CASSGQGLVDSPLHF; CDR3nt: TGTGCCAGCAGTGGACAGGGGCTCGTGGATTCACCCCTCCACTTT
j_gene: TRBJ1-5; abundance: .; v_gene: TRBV5-4; d_gene: .; CDR3aa: CASSPGGSNQPQHF; CDR3nt: TGTGCCAGCAGCCCCGGGGGGAGCAATCAGCCCCAGCATTTT
j_gene: TRBJ2-1; abundance: .; v_gene: TRBV20-1; d_gene: .; CDR3aa: CSARRLYEQFF; CDR3nt: TGCAGTGCTAGGAGGTTGTATGAGCAGTTCTTC
j_gene: TRBJ1-5; abundance: once; v_gene: TRBV2; d_gene: .; CDR3aa: CASSPQRGNQPQHF; CDR3nt: TGTGCCAGCAGTCCCCAACGGGGCAATCAGCCCCAGCATTTT
j_gene: TRBJ1-2; abundance: .; v_gene: TRBV6-1; d_gene: .; CDR3aa: CASSEIGHDGYTF; CDR3nt: TGTGCCAGCAGTGAAATTGGGCACGATGGCTACACCTTC
j_gene: TRBJ2-2; abundance: .; v_gene: TRBV6-5; d_gene: .; CDR3aa: CASSYSRVKGGELFF; CDR3nt: TGTGCCAGCAGTTACTCGAGGGTAAAGGGCGGGGAGCTGTTTTTT